These 2 T cell receptor beta chains share one sample of origin, sequenced in a study of shared clonotypes between healthy human individuals. Positive CCR7 selection of CD45RO-negative cells yielded the naive CD8 cells, and terminally differentiated effector memory CD45RA+ cells were excluded. Libraries were prepared by immunoSEQ multiplex PCR; TCRdb keeps only in-frame clonotypes and omits some of them. In the table there are under 2,000,000 clones, approximately 94% of which are singletons. Sequenced sample: naive CD8+ T cells sorted from blood. Receptors were obtained from a man aged 18 to 30 in good health.

This sequence joins TRBV5-4 and TRBJ2-1, with 13 bases aligning to TRBD2. Germline V gives CDR1 SGHNT, CDR2 YYREEE (reference sequence). This CDR3 contains 18 residues. V gave up 4 bases and J gave up 8 bases; unmatched junction bases: 15. This CDR3 reads CASSPTLGLAGDSDEQFF. CDR3 bases: TGTGCCAGCAGCCCCACCCTAGGACTAGCGGGAGATAGCGATGAGCAGTTCTTC.

This chain connects TRBV6-5 to TRBJ1-1, with D tentatively TRBD1 (5 bases). Trimming removed 6 bases at V and 7 bases at J, with 15 bases between. In germline, CDR1 is MNHEY, CDR2 SVGAGI. The CDR3 contains 13 residues. In DNA, the CDR3 is TGTGCCAGCAGCTTCGCGGAAGGGGATGAAGCTTTCTTT. Translating gives CASSFAEGDEAFF.